This T cell receptor (beta chain) is drawn from a study of CD8 T cells in Susac syndrome. CDR3 length: 16 residues. V lost 7 bases, J lost 6 bases, and 11 bases stayed unmatched. CDR1 is SQVTM and CDR2 is ANQGSEA in the germline V gene. 0.5 to 1 ug RNA was reverse transcribed with random hexamers. TCRdb used MiXCR to reprocess the immunoSEQ multiplex PCR reads, holding one entry per CDR3 protein. The sample yields 250,000 to 350,000 distinct CDR3 sequences, 90% to 95% seen once. The clonotype originates from a human donor with multiple sclerosis. This chain connects TRBV29-1 to TRBJ2-1; 14 bases match TRBD2. The sequenced material came from CD4+ T cells from PBMCs. CDR3 loop: CSAELRTSGRFNEQFF. The CDR3 DNA is TGCAGCGCCGAACTCCGGACTAGCGGGAGGTTCAATGAGCAGTTCTTC.